This T cell receptor beta chain comes out of a study of T cell responses to AZD1222 COVID-19 vaccine. Points from the study as a whole: Regions left unmutated in variants are reportedly the target of nearly half of spike-specific TCRs. Increased Spike-specific TCR breadth and depth were observed after two AZD1222 doses. Donors were chiefly white British, with a greater number of females, and clonal diversity was perhaps underestimated. Baseline testing showed seropositivity in only a handful of AZD1222 recipients.

About this clone itself: Antigen: not known.

The germline gives CDR1 MGHDK, CDR2 SYGVNS. The ends were cut back, 5 bases at V and 0 bases at J, with 12 bases in the middle. The CDR3 consists of 15 residues. Profiled with immunoSEQ multiplex PCR; TCRdb holds only in-frame clones, not every one. The sample includes about 110,000 clones, roughly 90% seen only once; the top ten take around 5%. The input for sequencing was peripheral blood, taken on day 0 of AZD1222 vaccination. The V gene is TRBV25-1, the J gene TRBJ2-3, with D possibly matching TRBD1 (6 bases). The clonotype was recovered from an adult in good health. The CDR3 protein is CASSFTGKSTDTQYF. The CDR3 DNA is TGTGCCAGCAGTTTTACAGGGAAGAGCACAGATACGCAGTATTTT.